The present entry profiles one TCR beta chain with its context. The specificity of this receptor is unknown. Within one base of it there is no much larger clone, and no base qualities were kept. To prepare the library, the immunoSEQ multiplex PCR assay was applied. For the multiplex PCR, a mixture combining 60 forward primers for TCR Vbeta segments and 13 reverse primers for TCR Jbeta segments was used. The CDR3 region of rearranged TCR beta genes was amplified from genomic DNA with a multiplex PCR assay. The amplified TCR beta libraries were sequenced on the Illumina HiSeq System as 87-base-pair reads. The paper's processing steps were these. Across the 670 or so repertoires, a later analysis counted tens of millions of unique TCR beta chains, some 11 million of which were shared by at least two donors. To remove PCR and sequencing errors, raw reads were error-corrected and collapsed into unique sequences using a nearest-neighbor algorithm that merged closely related sequences. Alignment of CDR3 sequences to IMGT reference sequences was used to assign V, D and J gene segments. For a sequence to be retained, a match of at least six nucleotides was required to both a V gene segment and a J gene segment. Rearrangements were called productive when the CDR3 lacked stop codons and stayed in frame with V and J; all others were non-productive. Following IMGT convention, CDR3 was defined as the stretch from the second conserved V-encoded cysteine to the conserved J-encoded phenylalanine. In an earlier analysis of around 570 of the donors, sequences lacking an unambiguous match to a single V gene segment were excluded. In an earlier analysis of 587 of the donors, a V segment was called functional when productive rearrangements were above 56.7%, and segregating when the standard deviation between donors exceeded 5%. A statistical classification framework was built for diagnosing cytomegalovirus status from the catalog of TCR beta chain sequences. V and J gene assignment, in a later analysis, came from comparing TCR nucleotide sequences with IMGT/GENE-DB human TR gene sequences. The TCRdist pipeline was used in a later analysis to assign CDR3 sequences and most-parsimonious VDJ recombination scenarios. In a later analysis, each TCR beta chain was defined by its CDR3 amino acid sequence together with its V-gene family, and reads lacking a unique V-gene family were excluded. As a way to deal with suspected cross-contamination and a sequencing artifact, a later analysis dropped 500 to 700 nucleotide sequences that were highly shared and had low generation probability. In a later analysis, a clonal expansion index for each public chain was calculated from normalized within-repertoire ranks of inferred template counts. In a later analysis, generation probabilities were computed using a VDJ recombination model fitted to out-of-frame rearrangements, and the results were checked against IGoR. Hypergeometric tests were used in a later analysis to score TCR-TCR, TCR-HLA and TCR-CMV co-occurrence, with a repertoire-size bias correction applied to the TCR pairs. To estimate false discovery rates, a later analysis permuted the HLA or CMV assignments 20 times. In a later analysis, co-occurring TCRs were grouped using DBSCAN, and TCRdist sequence similarity was added for clustering within HLA-allele-positive subsets. Repertoires with fewer than 30,000 or more than 120,000 public chains, plus five repertoires with anomalous nucleotide sharing, were excluded from co-occurrence clustering. The table was pulled from immuneACCESS by TCRdb, which kept in-frame rearrangements only. Such tables lose some clones; where checked, under half of the loss comes from unresolved V genes, and the rest has no known cause. V and J calls and clone size follow that table, whereas D and trimming were derived from the DNA. The sample data list a few hundred thousand clones, and roughly four fifths of these were observed just once. Roughly 1.5% of the sample comes from the top ten.

The cohort comprised some 730 healthy bone marrow donors. At the time of sampling, every cohort member was nominally healthy, though immune exposures that went unrecorded were likely present. The donor tested CMV seronegative and was one of the 352 seronegative cohort members. A peripheral blood sample was provided by each donor, and peripheral blood mononuclear cells were used for TCR beta sequencing. The Qiagen DNeasy Blood Extraction Kit was used to extract genomic DNA from the blood cell samples. The data originate from a study of cytomegalovirus exposure and HLA in healthy donors (dated by TCRdb to the late 2010s). About the full investigation: An earlier analysis of several hundred of the donors reported about 280 Gb of sequence data and 117 million unique TCR beta sequences obtained from approximately 180 million T cells. Of the roughly 390 genotyped donors, about 80% fell in the genetic ancestry cluster associated with self-reported Caucasian donors. The T cell repertoires of several hundred subjects were profiled by immunosequencing and related to cytomegalovirus serostatus. The number of donors typed differed by locus, with 629-630 for A, B, C, DRB1 and DQB1, about 500 for DQA1, 600 to 610 for DPA1, and around 460 for DPB1. An earlier analysis of 587 of the donors used high-throughput TCR beta sequencing to judge whether each TCR beta V gene segment behaved as functional or pseudogenic. All discovery cohort repertoires had been generated using a single sequencing platform. A later analysis re-analyzed previously published TCR beta repertoires from roughly 630 donors and added high-resolution HLA genotyping to study TCR occurrence patterns. The aim of the study was to test whether cataloging public T cell receptors could identify signatures of past pathogen exposure. Genome-wide SNP genotypes for about 65% of the roughly 670 donors were used in a later genetic analysis, which treated that subset as a discovery cohort. HLA typing included class I and class II loci at four-digit resolution. Alongside the repertoire data, information on donor age, sex, ethnicity and CMV serostatus was compiled. Approximately 300 gigabases of sequencing data and roughly 80 million unique TCR sequences made up an early release that covered approximately 650 HLA-typed donors. Roughly 5 DR-DQ haplotypes were handled as single units for association and clustering because linkage in the cohort was strong. To predict cytomegalovirus infection status, the study brought together high-throughput TCR immunosequencing, statistical association of individual TCRs with disease status, and machine learning. Along with the roughly 610-subject first cohort, a separate validation cohort of over 90 different subjects was used. On average, 235,054 unique TCR beta nucleotide sequences were sequenced per donor among about 400 genotyped donors of the cohort, with 15% to 20% of those sequences being non-productive. Rather than using new phenotypic data, the later analysis identified candidate immune exposures from TCR beta sequences and from how often those sequences occurred across donors.

What the work shows at the level of the full study, not this receptor alone: Most TCR sequences were seen in very few donors, while some public TCRs were found in many individuals. When HLA alleles, especially DR and DQ, strongly co-occurred, attributing TCR associations to individual alleles was difficult. Linkage disequilibrium might explain the correlated functional status among segregating V segments, but an unknown experimental factor could not be excluded. In a later analysis, TCR association rates were found to vary across HLA loci, with the most associated TCRs seen for DRB1 alleles and the fewest for HLA-C alleles. The cohort was sequenced for TCR beta chains only, and without alpha or paired-chain data the features that could be detected were limited. A cluster of highly shared sequence variants was judged likely to be a technical artifact of the sequencing pipeline. Sequencing depth was assumed to be roughly uniform across donors in the presence/absence analyses, though that assumption may not hold. A total of roughly 160 TCR beta chains were listed by the study as associated with cytomegalovirus. Because counts were too low, about 15 rarely observed V segments, including chromosome 9 orphons, were left out of the earlier analysis of some 640 of the donors. In both the original and validation cohorts, the classifier was reported to diagnose cytomegalovirus status with high specificity and sensitivity. An association between a missense DCLRE1C variant and V-gene and J-gene trimming of TCR beta chains was found in a later genetic analysis and replicated in an independent cohort. Because the 87-base-pair reads could not distinguish some IMGT-functional V segments, including TRBV6-2 and TRBV6-3, those segments were excluded. In a later analysis, most CMV-associated TCR beta chains were found to appear HLA-restricted, with HLA associations seemingly driven largely by CMV exposure. Because HLA typing was missing for some donors at each locus, association tests included only the typed subset. The authors suggested that the approach could potentially be generalized to other disease states and immunological phenotypes. In a later genetic analysis, fewer N-insertions in productive TCRs were reported among donors in an Asian-associated ancestry cluster than the roughly 700-donor mean. In an earlier analysis of approximately 600 of the donors, most TCR beta V segments were observed in productive rearrangements about 90% or about 30% of the time, broadly matching IMGT annotations. A further reported finding was that TCR beta sequences accurately predicted the HLA-A and HLA-B alleles for most subjects in the first cohort. A later analysis reported that several top co-occurrence clusters appeared linked to parvovirus B19, influenza, CMV and Epstein-Barr virus. Compared with equally common non-associated chains, HLA-associated TCR beta chains in a later analysis were more clonally expanded and had lower generation probabilities. In vitro tests confirmed that a few of the cytomegalovirus-associated TCR beta chains recognize cytomegalovirus antigens. Specific HLA alleles were associated with about 17,000 TCR beta sequences at a false discovery rate of 0.05 in a later analysis. Immune exposure information for the cohort was limited to CMV serostatus.

Taken from the germline V gene, the CDR1 and CDR2 loops are MDHEN and SYDVKM. Measured from the cysteine to the phenylalanine, the CDR3 is 16 residues long. Here the CDR3 DNA is all that survives: 48 bases in frame from base 1. V lost 5 bases and J lost 6 bases, and the count of bases not matched to a germline gene is 11. The chain uses TRBV28 and TRBJ2-2; TRBD2 matches 8 bases in the middle. The TCR was taken from a girl aged 10 to 17 in good health and CMV-seronegative. The specimen was PBMCs. The CDR3 here reads CASSPSGRGSAGELFF. The nucleotide sequence is given as TGTGCCAGCAGTCCAAGCGGGAGAGGTTCAGCCGGGGAGCTGTTTTTT.